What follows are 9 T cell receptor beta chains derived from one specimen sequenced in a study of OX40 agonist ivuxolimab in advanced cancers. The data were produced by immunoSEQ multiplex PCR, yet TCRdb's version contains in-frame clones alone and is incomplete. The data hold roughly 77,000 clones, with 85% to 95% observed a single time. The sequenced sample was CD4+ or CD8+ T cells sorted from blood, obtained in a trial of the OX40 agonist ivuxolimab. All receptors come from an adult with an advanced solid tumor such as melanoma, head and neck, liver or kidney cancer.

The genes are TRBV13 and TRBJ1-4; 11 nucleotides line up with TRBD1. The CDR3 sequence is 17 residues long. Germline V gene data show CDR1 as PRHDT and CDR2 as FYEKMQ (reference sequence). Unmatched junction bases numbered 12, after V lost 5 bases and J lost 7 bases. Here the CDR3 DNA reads TGTGCCAGCAGCCCCAGGACAGGGGGCGCGGGGGGTGAAAAACTGTTTTTT. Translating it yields CASSPRTGGAGGEKLFF.

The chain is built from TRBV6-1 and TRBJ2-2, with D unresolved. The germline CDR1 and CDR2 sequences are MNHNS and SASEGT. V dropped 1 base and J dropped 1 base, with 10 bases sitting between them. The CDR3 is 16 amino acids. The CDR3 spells CASSEVFVGNTGELFF. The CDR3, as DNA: TGTGCCAGCAGTGAAGTGTTCGTTGGGAACACCGGGGAGCTGTTTTTT.

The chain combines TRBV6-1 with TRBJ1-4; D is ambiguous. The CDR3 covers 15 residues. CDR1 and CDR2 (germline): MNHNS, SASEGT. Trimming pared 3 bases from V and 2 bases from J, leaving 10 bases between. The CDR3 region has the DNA TGTGCCAGCAGTGAGGCTGGTTGGACTAATGAAAAACTGTTTTTT. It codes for CASSEAGWTNEKLFF.

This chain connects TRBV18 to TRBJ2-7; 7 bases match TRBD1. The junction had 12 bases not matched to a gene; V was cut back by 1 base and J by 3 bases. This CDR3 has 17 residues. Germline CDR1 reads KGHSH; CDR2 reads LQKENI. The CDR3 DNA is TGTGCCAGCTCACCACAGGGGGACAGTTTTTCCTTCTACGAGCAGTACTTC. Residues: CASSPQGDSFSFYEQYF.

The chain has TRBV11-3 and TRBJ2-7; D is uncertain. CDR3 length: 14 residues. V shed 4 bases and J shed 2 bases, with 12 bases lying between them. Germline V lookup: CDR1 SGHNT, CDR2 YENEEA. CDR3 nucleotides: TGTGCCAGCAGCTCGGACGACGGGCCCTACGAGCAGTACTTC. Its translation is CASSSDDGPYEQYF. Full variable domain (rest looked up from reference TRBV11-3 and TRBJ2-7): EAGVVQSPRYKIIEKKQPVAFWCNPISGHNTLYWYLQNLGQGPELLIRYENEEAVDDSQLPKDRFSAERLKGVDSTLKIQPAELGDSAVYLCASSSDDGPYEQYFGPGTRLTVT.

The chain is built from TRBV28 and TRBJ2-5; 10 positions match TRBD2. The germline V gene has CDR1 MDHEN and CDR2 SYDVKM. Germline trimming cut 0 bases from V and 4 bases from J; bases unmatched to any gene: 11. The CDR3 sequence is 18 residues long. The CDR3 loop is CASSLWNGERGGVETQYF. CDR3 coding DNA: TGTGCCAGCAGTTTATGGAACGGAGAGCGGGGGGGTGTAGAGACCCAGTACTTC.

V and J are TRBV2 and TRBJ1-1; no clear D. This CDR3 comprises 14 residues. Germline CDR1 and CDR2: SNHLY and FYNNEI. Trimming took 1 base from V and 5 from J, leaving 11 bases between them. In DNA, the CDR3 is TGTGCCAGCAGTGAAGGGGCCCGTCCGACTGAAGCTTTCTTT. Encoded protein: CASSEGARPTEAFF.

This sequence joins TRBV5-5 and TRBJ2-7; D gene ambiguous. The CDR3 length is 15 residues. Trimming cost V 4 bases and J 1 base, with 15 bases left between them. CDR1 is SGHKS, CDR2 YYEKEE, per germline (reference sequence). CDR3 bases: TGTGCCAGCAGCGCCGGACCGATAAAATCCTACGAGCAGTACTTC. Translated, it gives CASSAGPIKSYEQYF.

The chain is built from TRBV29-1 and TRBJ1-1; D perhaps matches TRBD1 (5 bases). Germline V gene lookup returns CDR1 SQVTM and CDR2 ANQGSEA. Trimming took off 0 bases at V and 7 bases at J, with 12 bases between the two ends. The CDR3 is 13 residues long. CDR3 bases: TGCAGCGTTGAAGATCGGGACGGTGATGAAGCTTTCTTT. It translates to CSVEDRDGDEAFF.